This T cell receptor (beta chain) comes out of a study of cytomegalovirus exposure and HLA in healthy donors. Turning to this clone: What it binds is not known.

This PCR relied on a set of 60 Vbeta primers and 13 Jbeta primers. Assay used: immunoSEQ multiplex PCR; TCRdb lists only in-frame clones, some missing. In the table there are 150,000 to 200,000 clones, around three quarters of which are singletons. Points from the study as a whole: Reports credit the classifier with highly specific, highly sensitive diagnosis of cytomegalovirus status. The majority of CMV-associated TCR beta chains were reported as apparently HLA-restricted in a later analysis. A list of about 180 TCR beta chains associated with cytomegalovirus was given.

V dropped 5 bases and J dropped 6; count of bases not matched to a gene: 9. There are 14 residues in the CDR3. In germline, CDR1 is SGHVS, CDR2 FQNEAQ. The TCR sequence derives from a woman in her 40s in good health and CMV-seronegative. The chain combines TRBV7-8 with TRBJ1-2; 7 bases fit TRBD1. What was sequenced was PBMCs. CDR3 sequence reads: CASSPSEGAHGYTF. The CDR3 nucleotides read TGTGCCAGCAGCCCAAGTGAGGGGGCGCATGGCTACACCTTC. Based on the CDR3 plus reference TRBV7-8 and TRBJ1-2, the full variable domain is GAGVSQSPRYKVAKRGQDVALRCDPISGHVSLFWYQQALGQGPEFLTYFQNEAQLDKSGLPSDRFFAERPEGSVSTLKIQRTQQEDSAVYLCASSPSEGAHGYTFGSGTRLTVV.